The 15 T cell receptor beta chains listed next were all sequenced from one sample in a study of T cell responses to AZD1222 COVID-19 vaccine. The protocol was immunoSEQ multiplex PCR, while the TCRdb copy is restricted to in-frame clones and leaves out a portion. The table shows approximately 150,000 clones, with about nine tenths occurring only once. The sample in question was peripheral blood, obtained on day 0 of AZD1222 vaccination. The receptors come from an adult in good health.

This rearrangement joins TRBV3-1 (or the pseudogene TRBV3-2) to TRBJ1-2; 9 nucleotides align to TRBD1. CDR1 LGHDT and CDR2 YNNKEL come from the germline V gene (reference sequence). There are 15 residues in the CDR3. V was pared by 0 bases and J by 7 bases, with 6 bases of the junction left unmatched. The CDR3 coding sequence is TGTGCCAGCAGCCAAGAGGGACAGGGTTGGGGTGGCTACACCTTC. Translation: CASSQEGQGWGGYTF.

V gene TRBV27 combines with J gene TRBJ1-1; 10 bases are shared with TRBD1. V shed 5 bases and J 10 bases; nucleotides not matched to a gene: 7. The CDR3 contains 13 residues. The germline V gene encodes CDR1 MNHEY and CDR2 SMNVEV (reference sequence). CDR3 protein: CASSTRQGAGAFF. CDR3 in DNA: TGTGCCAGCAGTACACGACAGGGGGCGGGAGCTTTCTTT.

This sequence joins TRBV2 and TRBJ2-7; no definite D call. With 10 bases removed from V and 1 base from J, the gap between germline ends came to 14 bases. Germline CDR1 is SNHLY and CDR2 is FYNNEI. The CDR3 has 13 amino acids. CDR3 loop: CATAFQSSYEQYF. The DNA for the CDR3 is TGTGCCACAGCGTTCCAGTCTTCCTACGAGCAGTACTTC.

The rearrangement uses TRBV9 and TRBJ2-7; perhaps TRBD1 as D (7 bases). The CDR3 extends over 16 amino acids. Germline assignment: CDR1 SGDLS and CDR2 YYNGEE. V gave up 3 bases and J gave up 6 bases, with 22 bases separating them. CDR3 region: CASSERLQGGLIEQYF. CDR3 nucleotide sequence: TGTGCCAGCAGCGAGAGGCTCCAGGGGGGCCTCATCGAGCAGTACTTC.

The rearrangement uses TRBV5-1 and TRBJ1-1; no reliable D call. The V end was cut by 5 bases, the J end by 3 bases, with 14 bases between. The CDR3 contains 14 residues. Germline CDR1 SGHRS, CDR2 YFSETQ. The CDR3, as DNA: TGCGCCAGCAGTACCGGGTCCCTCTACACTGAAGCTTTCTTT. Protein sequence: CASSTGSLYTEAFF.

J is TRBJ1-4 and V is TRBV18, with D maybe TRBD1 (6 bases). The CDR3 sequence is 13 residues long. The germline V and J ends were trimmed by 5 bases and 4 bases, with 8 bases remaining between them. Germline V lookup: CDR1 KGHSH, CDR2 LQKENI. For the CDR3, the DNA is TGTGCCAGCTCAGGGACACTTAATGAAAAACTGTTTTTT. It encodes CASSGTLNEKLFF. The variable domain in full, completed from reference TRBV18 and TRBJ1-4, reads NAGVMQNPRHLVRRRGQEARLRCSPMKGHSHVYWYRQLPEEGLKFMVYLQKENIIDESGMPKERFSAEFPKEGPSILRIQQVVRGDSAAYFCASSGTLNEKLFFGSGTQLSVL.

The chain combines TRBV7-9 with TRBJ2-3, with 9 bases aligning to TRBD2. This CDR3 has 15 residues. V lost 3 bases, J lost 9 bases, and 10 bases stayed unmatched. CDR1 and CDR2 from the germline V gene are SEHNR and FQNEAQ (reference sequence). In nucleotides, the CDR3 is TGTGCCAGCAGCTTGTGGCGGGAGGGAGGAAAGACGCAGTATTTT. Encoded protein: CASSLWREGGKTQYF.

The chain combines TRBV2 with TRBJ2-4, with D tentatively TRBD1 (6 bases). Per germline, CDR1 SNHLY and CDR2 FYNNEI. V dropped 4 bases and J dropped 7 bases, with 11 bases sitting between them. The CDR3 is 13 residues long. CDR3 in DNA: TGTGCCAGCAGTGTGGGACAAGGGAACATTCAGTACTTC. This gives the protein CASSVGQGNIQYF.

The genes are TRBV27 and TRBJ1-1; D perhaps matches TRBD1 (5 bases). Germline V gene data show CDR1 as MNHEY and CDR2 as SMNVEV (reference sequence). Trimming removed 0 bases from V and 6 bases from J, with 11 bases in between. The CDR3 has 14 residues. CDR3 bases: TGTGCCAGCAGTTTATCGGGGGGACCGCCTGAAGCTTTCTTT. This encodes CASSLSGGPPEAFF.

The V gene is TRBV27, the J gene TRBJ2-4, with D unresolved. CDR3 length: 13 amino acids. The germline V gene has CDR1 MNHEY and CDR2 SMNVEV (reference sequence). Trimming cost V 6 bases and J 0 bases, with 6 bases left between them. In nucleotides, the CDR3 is TGTGCCAGCAGCGGCCTAGCCAAAAACATTCAGTACTTC. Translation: CASSGLAKNIQYF.

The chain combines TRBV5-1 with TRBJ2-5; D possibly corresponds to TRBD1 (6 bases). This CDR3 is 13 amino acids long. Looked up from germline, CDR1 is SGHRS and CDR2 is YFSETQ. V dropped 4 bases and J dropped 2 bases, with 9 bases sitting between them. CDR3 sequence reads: CASSRQVQETQYF. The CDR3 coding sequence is TGCGCCAGCAGCCGACAGGTTCAAGAGACCCAGTACTTC.

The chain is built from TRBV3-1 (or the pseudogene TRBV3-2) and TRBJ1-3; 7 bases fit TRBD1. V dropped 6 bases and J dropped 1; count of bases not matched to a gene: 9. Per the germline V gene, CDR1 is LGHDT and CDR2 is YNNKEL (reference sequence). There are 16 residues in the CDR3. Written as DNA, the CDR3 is TGTGCCAGCAGTCGCAACACAGGGGAATCTGGAAACACCATATATTTT. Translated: CASSRNTGESGNTIYF.

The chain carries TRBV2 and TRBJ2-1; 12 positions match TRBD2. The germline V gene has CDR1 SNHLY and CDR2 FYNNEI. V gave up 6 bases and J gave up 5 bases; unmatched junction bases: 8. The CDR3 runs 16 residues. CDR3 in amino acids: CASRAGLAGLHNEQFF. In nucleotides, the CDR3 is TGTGCCAGCAGGGCGGGACTAGCGGGCCTTCACAATGAGCAGTTCTTC.

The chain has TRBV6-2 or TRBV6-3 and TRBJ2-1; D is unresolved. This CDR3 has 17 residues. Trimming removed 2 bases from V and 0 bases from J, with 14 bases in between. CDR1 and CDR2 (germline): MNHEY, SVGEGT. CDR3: CASSYAVAPSSYNEQFF. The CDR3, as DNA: TGTGCCAGCAGTTACGCGGTCGCCCCAAGCTCCTACAATGAGCAGTTCTTC.

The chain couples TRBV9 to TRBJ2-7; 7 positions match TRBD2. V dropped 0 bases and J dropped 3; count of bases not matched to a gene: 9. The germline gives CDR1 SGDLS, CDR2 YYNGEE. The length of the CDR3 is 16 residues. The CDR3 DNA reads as TGTGCCAGCAGCGTAGGGGCTAGCGGAGCATTCTACGAGCAGTACTTC. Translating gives CASSVGASGAFYEQYF.